This T cell receptor beta chain was captured in a study of glioma-infiltrating T cells. Study-level findings and limits: Above-expected tissue-blood divergence occurred in all gliomas, most in low-grade ones. CDR3 overlap between tissue and blood was very small.

Amplification of TCR alpha and beta CDR3 regions from RNA used iRepertoire nested multiplex PCR. Tissue mRNA or PBMC total RNA, roughly 90-450 ng, went into one-step reverse transcription and amplification. One entry per CDR3 protein results from TCRdb running MiXCR on the multiplex PCR reads. This repertoire shows approximately 190,000 distinct CDR3 sequences, 32% found once; its top ten account for 20%. Comment on this clonotype: Its antigen remains unknown.

The germline gives CDR1 SGHNT, CDR2 YYREEE (reference sequence). Trimming shortened V by 5 bases and J by 0 bases, and 16 bases separated the two germline ends. This CDR3 has 16 amino acids. The specimen was glioma tissue, nonneoplastic brain tissue, or PBMCs (not recorded which). This receptor was identified in a human donor with low-grade glioma or glioblastoma, undergoing nonglioma brain surgery, or in good health (not recorded which). The chain couples TRBV5-4 to TRBJ2-3; D may correspond to TRBD1 or TRBD2 (5 bases each). CDR3 sequence: CASRPAGARSTDTQYF. The CDR3 region has the DNA TGTGCCAGCAGACCCGCCGGGGCCAGAAGCACAGATACGCAGTATTTT.